The next 30 T cell receptor beta chains were all read from a single sample in a study of T cell repertoires in cytomegalovirus infection. Via MiXCR, TCRdb re-called the reads, giving one row per CDR3 protein. This sample carries approximately 290,000 distinct CDR3 sequences, 25% of them seen once, and the ten largest clones take about 14%. The specimen sequenced was PBMCs. These receptors were taken from a human donor in good health (CMV status not recorded). Some clones in this sample may be carry-over from other donors' samples.

The chain is built from TRBV18 and TRBJ2-7; TRBD1 aligns across 9 bases. V was clipped by 4 bases and J by 5 bases; unmatched bases: 6. This CDR3 has 14 amino acids. Germline CDR1 and CDR2: KGHSH and LQKENI. The CDR3 DNA sequence: TGTGCCAGCTCACGTGCCGGGACAGGGAACGAGCAGTACTTC. It codes for CASSRAGTGNEQYF.

This clonotype occurred many times. The chain combines TRBV15 with TRBJ2-2, with a possible D match to TRBD1 (6 bases). This CDR3 has 15 amino acids. V lost 1 base and J lost 6, with 12 bases in between. CDR1 is LNHNV, CDR2 YYDKDF, per germline (reference sequence). Written as DNA, the CDR3 is TGTGCCACCAGCAGAGGCAACAGGGAGTCCGGGGAGCTGTTTTTT. This translates into CATSRGNRESGELFF.

V usage is TRBV9 and J usage is TRBJ2-7; D may match TRBD1 or TRBD2 (5 bases each). The V end lost 1 base, the J end lost 3 bases, and 14 bases lay between the germline ends. CDR3 length: 15 amino acids. Per germline, CDR1 SGDLS and CDR2 YYNGEE. CDR3 region: CASSVMGGTDYEQYF. DNA of the CDR3: TGTGCCAGCAGCGTAATGGGTGGGACGGACTACGAGCAGTACTTC.

This clonotype was detected many times. The chain links TRBV7-6 to TRBJ2-2; a possible D gene is TRBD1 (6 bases). Germline lookup yields CDR1 SGHVS and CDR2 FNYEAQ. This CDR3 region has 15 residues. Trimming removed 3 bases from V and 4 bases from J, with 12 bases in between. The CDR3 reads CASSFGTFGTGELFF. Here the CDR3 DNA reads TGTGCCAGCAGCTTCGGGACATTTGGCACCGGGGAGCTGTTTTTT.

The rearrangement links TRBV6-2 or TRBV6-3 to TRBJ2-1; 10 nucleotides agree with TRBD2. This CDR3 region has 18 residues. V shed 1 base and J 0 bases; nucleotides not matched to a gene: 6. The germline CDR1 and CDR2 sequences are MNHEY and SVGEGT. The CDR3 DNA follows: TGTGCCAGCAGTTACTTAGCGGGAGGAGGTACCTCCTACAATGAGCAGTTCTTC. Amino acid sequence: CASSYLAGGGTSYNEQFF.

The V gene is TRBV5-6, the J gene TRBJ2-7; D is perhaps TRBD2 (6 bases). Germline-derived CDR1 and CDR2 are SGHDT and YYEEEE. The CDR3 covers 14 residues. V was trimmed by 4 bases and J by 6 bases, leaving 17 bases between them. The CDR3 sequence is CASSLAGTPLEQYF. The CDR3, as DNA: TGTGCCAGCAGCCTAGCCGGGACTCCCCTCGAGCAGTACTTC. The full variable domain, completed using reference TRBV5-6 and TRBJ2-7, is DAGVTQSPTHLIKTRGQQVTLRCSPKSGHDTVSWYQQALGQGPQFIFQYYEEEERQRGNFPDRFSGHQFPNYSSELNVNALLLGDSALYLCASSLAGTPLEQYFGPGTRLTVT.

This clonotype was counted ten times or more. The chain uses TRBV7-9 and TRBJ2-7; 9 bases fit TRBD1. The trim removed 3 bases at V and 2 bases at J, leaving 2 bases unmatched. CDR1 SEHNR and CDR2 FQNEAQ come from the germline V gene (reference sequence). This CDR3 is built from 14 residues. The DNA for the CDR3 is TGTGCCAGCAGCTTGAGGACAGGGGCCTACGAGCAGTACTTC. The encoded protein is CASSLRTGAYEQYF.

V is TRBV10-2 and J is TRBJ1-2; D unclear. Germline loops: CDR1 WSHSY, CDR2 SAAADI. The CDR3 consists of 12 residues. Trimming removed 2 bases at V and 4 bases at J, with 5 bases between. The CDR3 sequence: CASSEAGYGYTF. The CDR3 DNA sequence: TGCGCCAGCAGTGAGGCGGGCTATGGCTACACCTTC.

This clonotype appeared a few times. The gene calls are TRBV7-6 and TRBJ2-2, with TRBD2 matching over 9 bases. V lost 5 bases to trimming and J lost 9 bases; unmatched junction nucleotides: 7. The germline V gene has CDR1 SGHVS and CDR2 FNYEAQ. The length of the CDR3 is 14 residues. The CDR3 here is CASSPGLAGRELFF. Written as DNA, the CDR3 is TGTGCCAGCAGCCCGGGACTAGCAGGCCGGGAGCTGTTTTTT.

The chain links TRBV10-3 to TRBJ1-1; D remains ambiguous. The V end was cut by 2 bases, the J end by 1 base, with 11 bases between. The CDR3 spans 15 residues. CDR1 and CDR2 from the germline V gene are ENHRY and SYGVKD. The CDR3 loop is CAISEAQAGNTEAFF. The CDR3 DNA reads TGTGCCATCAGTGAGGCGCAGGCGGGGAACACTGAAGCTTTCTTT.

The J gene is TRBJ2-7, the V gene TRBV14; D call uncertain. The CDR3 contains 15 residues. V lost 2 bases to trimming and J lost 4 bases, with 15 bases between them. CDR1 SGHDN and CDR2 FVKESK come from the germline V gene. The CDR3 region has the DNA TGTGCCAGCAGCCAATATAGGACGGCCTCTTACGAGCAGTACTTC. It yields the protein CASSQYRTASYEQYF.

This clonotype was recorded a few times. This chain connects TRBV28 to TRBJ2-1; D is possibly TRBD2 (6 bases). The CDR3 spans 12 residues. Germline loops: CDR1 MDHEN, CDR2 SYDVKM. V shed 2 bases and J shed 10 bases, with 9 bases lying between them. The CDR3: CASSLGRWEQFF. The CDR3 DNA reads TGTGCCAGCAGTTTAGGGAGGTGGGAGCAGTTCTTC.

This clonotype showed up just a few times. This chain uses TRBV28 with TRBJ1-1; D is ambiguous. With 7 bases removed from V and 7 bases from J, the gap between germline ends came to 10 bases. Germline lookup yields CDR1 MDHEN and CDR2 SYDVKM. This CDR3 comprises 11 residues. CDR3 sequence: CASTHGIEAFF. The CDR3 DNA is TGTGCCAGCACCCATGGGATTGAAGCTTTCTTT.

This clonotype was counted many times. The gene calls are TRBV28 and TRBJ2-5; TRBD2 agrees at 12 bases. The CDR3 runs 16 residues. V shed 5 bases and J 4 bases; nucleotides not matched to a gene: 8. Germline CDR1 and CDR2: MDHEN and SYDVKM. This chain's CDR3 is CASSKGTSGSRETQYF. CDR3 DNA: TGTGCCAGCAGTAAAGGGACTAGCGGGTCGAGAGAGACCCAGTACTTC.

This clonotype was picked up many times. The chain links TRBV7-2 to TRBJ2-6; no clear D. CDR1 SGHTA and CDR2 FQGNSA come from the germline V gene. Trimming stripped 1 base from V and 0 bases from J, with 4 bases between. This CDR3 contains 15 residues. The DNA of the CDR3 is TGTGCCAGCAGCTTAGTTAGCTCTGGGGCCAACGTCCTGACTTTC. Translated: CASSLVSSGANVLTF.

This clonotype was observed a few times. The genes are TRBV20-1 and TRBJ1-2; perhaps TRBD1 as D (5 bases). V lost 0 bases and J lost 4, with 12 bases in between. Per the germline V gene, CDR1 is DFQATT and CDR2 is SNEGSKA (reference sequence). CDR3 length: 14 residues. Here the CDR3 reads CSARDGGIVYGYTF. DNA for the CDR3: TGCAGTGCTAGAGATGGGGGGATAGTCTATGGCTACACCTTC.

This clonotype was detected only a few times. V is TRBV28 and J is TRBJ2-7; tentatively, D is TRBD1 or TRBD2 (5 bases each). Trimming took 2 bases from V and 5 from J, leaving 10 bases between them. Germline V CDR1 and CDR2: MDHEN, SYDVKM. The CDR3 covers 13 residues. For the CDR3, the DNA is TGTGCCAGCAGTTTAACGGGGCCCCACGAGCAGTACTTC. This codes for CASSLTGPHEQYF.

This clonotype has at least ten counts. This rearrangement joins TRBV14 to TRBJ2-7; D perhaps matches TRBD1 (7 bases). This CDR3 region has 14 residues. Germline V gene sequence: CDR1 SGHDN, CDR2 FVKESK. The V gene lost 4 bases and the J gene lost 6 bases, with 16 bases spanning the gap. CDR3 nucleotide sequence: TGTGCCAGCAGCCTGACAGGGAGGTTCTCCGAGCAGTACTTC. This codes for CASSLTGRFSEQYF. Based on the CDR3 plus reference TRBV14 and TRBJ2-7, the full variable domain is EAGVTQFPSHSVIEKGQTVTLRCDPISGHDNLYWYRRVMGKEIKFLLHFVKESKQDESGMPNNRFLAERTGGTYSTLKVQPAELEDSGVYFCASSLTGRFSEQYFGPGTRLTVT.

This chain uses TRBV19 with TRBJ1-5; D is unresolved. Deletions cut 7 bases from V and 4 bases from J, with 23 bases between. Germline-derived CDR1 and CDR2 are LNHDA and SQIVND (reference sequence). The CDR3 consists of 17 residues. CDR3 region: CASTHLLRADINQPQHF. The CDR3 DNA follows: TGTGCCAGTACCCACCTACTCCGGGCGGATATTAATCAGCCCCAGCATTTT.

This clonotype has a count of ten or more. This chain links TRBV7-2 with TRBJ1-5; a weak D match, TRBD1 (6 bases). This CDR3 region has 14 residues. The germline gives CDR1 SGHTA, CDR2 FQGNSA. The V and J ends lost 3 bases and 5 bases respectively, with 11 bases between them. The CDR3 spells CASSFYREDQPQHF. The DNA of the CDR3 is TGTGCCAGCAGCTTTTACAGGGAGGATCAGCCCCAGCATTTT.

Many counts were recorded for this clonotype. The V and J genes are TRBV7-2 and TRBJ2-7, with 8 bases matching TRBD2. The CDR3 sequence is 18 residues long. The V gene end was trimmed by 5 bases and the J gene end by 3 bases; junction bases not matched to a gene: 18. Germline CDR1 is SGHTA and CDR2 is FQGNSA. CDR3 in amino acids: CASSPRPGGGNHLYEQYF. Written as DNA, the CDR3 is TGTGCCAGCAGCCCGAGACCCGGGGGGGGGAACCATCTCTACGAGCAGTACTTC.

Regarding this clonotype: A much larger clone lies one base from this, so it may be a read error. The gene calls are TRBV7-2 and TRBJ2-7, with 9 bases aligning to TRBD1. V shed 3 bases, J shed 3 bases, and the junction held 3 bases outside the gene matches. The CDR3 loop spans 14 amino acids. Germline V lookup: CDR1 SGHTA, CDR2 FQGNSA. The CDR3, as DNA: TGTGCCAGCAGCTTGGGGACAGGGATCTACGAGCAGTACTTC. Translating it yields CASSLGTGIYEQYF.

This clonotype has just a few counts. This chain joins TRBV20-1 and TRBJ2-3, with TRBD2 identical over 10 bases. V shed 2 bases, J shed 5 bases, and the junction held 10 bases outside the gene matches. Germline V gives CDR1 DFQATT, CDR2 SNEGSKA (reference sequence). There are 16 residues in the CDR3. The CDR3 nucleotides read TGCAGTGCTAGAAACCCGATAGCGGGGGGTGGAGATACGCAGTATTTT. Its translation: CSARNPIAGGGDTQYF.

This clonotype was seen ten or more times. The V gene is TRBV7-9, the J gene TRBJ1-1, with D hard to call. V gave up 7 bases and J gave up 0 bases, with 9 bases separating them. This CDR3 contains 13 residues. Germline CDR1 SEHNR, CDR2 FQNEAQ (reference sequence). The CDR3 spells CASIRTVNTEAFF. DNA for the CDR3: TGTGCCAGCATCCGGACTGTGAACACTGAAGCTTTCTTT.

Concerning this clonotype itself: Likely a read error: the CDR3 ends without its conserved phenylalanine or tryptophan. The CDR3 spells CASRTGTSTDTQYS. The CDR3 DNA follows: TGTGCCAGTAGGACCGGGACTAGCACAGATACGCAGTATTCT. The chain carries TRBV19 and TRBJ2-3, with D possibly matching TRBD2 (6 bases). Germline CDR1 reads LNHDA; CDR2 reads SQIVND (reference sequence). V lost 6 bases and J lost 0, with 10 bases in between. The CDR3 sequence is 14 residues long.

This clonotype was observed many times. The rearrangement uses TRBV7-2 and TRBJ1-1; no clear D gene. With 1 base removed from V and 4 bases from J, the gap between germline ends came to 16 bases. The CDR3 totals 16 residues. CDR1 and CDR2 from the germline V gene are SGHTA and FQGNSA. CDR3 sequence (DNA): TGTGCCAGCAGCTTAGATTCTTATGGGGAGGGCACTGAAGCTTTCTTT. Translated: CASSLDSYGEGTEAFF.

V usage is TRBV28 and J usage is TRBJ1-2, with TRBD1 identical over 8 bases. The CDR3 length is 13 residues. Germline V CDR1 and CDR2: MDHEN, SYDVKM. V lost 4 bases and J lost 6; bases outside the gene matches: 4. CDR3 sequence: CASSYDRGDGYTF. As DNA, the CDR3 is TGTGCCAGCAGTTACGACAGGGGCGATGGCTACACCTTC.

By its share, this clonotype is medium-sized. The chain couples TRBV7-2 to TRBJ2-7; TRBD1 matches at 7 bases. Germline values: CDR1 SGHTA, CDR2 FQGNSA. The ends lost 6 bases at V and 5 bases at J; junction bases unmatched: 7. The CDR3 extends over 13 amino acids. The CDR3 DNA sequence: TGTGCCAGCAGACTAGACAGGGACCACGAGCAGTACTTC. Protein product: CASRLDRDHEQYF.

This sequence joins TRBV7-8 and TRBJ1-3; no firm D call. V gave up 5 bases and J gave up 4 bases, with 18 bases separating them. CDR1 is SGHVS and CDR2 is FQNEAQ in the germline V gene. The CDR3 is 16 residues long. CDR3 bases: TGTGCCAGCAGCCCCGTCCTAGGCTGGGGAGGAAACACCATATATTTT. Protein: CASSPVLGWGGNTIYF.

In this sample, this clonotype turned up a few times. The chain links TRBV15 to TRBJ1-4; 9 bases align to TRBD1. The CDR3 runs 15 residues. The V segment lost 5 bases and the J segment 7 bases; nucleotides outside the gene matches: 8. Germline assignment: CDR1 LNHNV and CDR2 YYDKDF (reference sequence). CDR3 in DNA: TGTGCCACCAGCGCGCACAGGGGGCCGGGTGAAAAACTGTTTTTT. Its translation is CATSAHRGPGEKLFF.